This T cell receptor beta chain comes out of a study of blood T cell repertoires in COVID-19 (TCRdb year 2020). Regarding the complete study: The collaborator samples originated in the United States, Italy and Spain and spanned the acute and convalescent phases of COVID-19. The material from the prospective study consisted of cDNA or gDNA derived from T cells, B-cell-depleted T cells, or PBMCs. Subjects who had been exposed to COVID-19, were actively infected with it, or had recovered from it provided the deeply sampled blood TCRbeta repertoires that made up the dataset. A freely available public database, intended as a resource for researchers studying the immune response to SARS-CoV-2, is where the repertoires were released. Samples were obtained from the ongoing ImmuneRACE study (first 160 participants) and from some 1,300 subjects provided by 6 global collaborators. Nearly every sample came with metadata listing a de-identified subject ID, COVID-19 status, age in years and sex. Where HLA class I and class II types were available, the types were taken from metadata supplied by the sample provider, not from assay-based typing. The investigation overall reported the following: How much clinical and demographic metadata was included differed by source and by participant, and the metadata was provided uncurated.

The collaborating institutions used their own protocols to collect whole blood in K2EDTA tubes. For TCRbeta analysis, collaborator samples were shipped as frozen whole blood, as isolated PBMCs, or as DNA extracted from either sample type. The CDR3 starts with the cysteine, ends with the phenylalanine, and has 15 residues. Here the CDR3 DNA is all that survives: 45 bases in frame from base 1. For CDR1 and CDR2, the germline V gene (reference sequence) lists LNHDA and SQIVND. Trimming takes 2 bases from V and 3 bases from J, and the germline ends sit 10 bases apart. TCRbeta CDR3 regions were amplified from genomic DNA using the immunoSEQ Assay, a bias-controlled multiplex PCR. Per the source publication's procedure: Within the assay, amplification of reference gene primers was used to estimate how many nucleated cells each sample contained. To quantify the absolute abundance of each unique TCRbeta CDR3 rearrangement, sequence reads were collapsed and filtered. For each sample, productive Simpson clonality was calculated as the square root of Simpson's diversity index over productive rearrangements. Imported from immuneACCESS, the table was reduced by TCRdb to in-frame sequences with V and J called. These copies leave out some clones; in studies compared against another copy, an unresolved V gene accounts for under half, and the cause of the remainder is not known. The V and J calls and clone size are taken from that table; D and trimming were inferred from the DNA. Here the sample has roughly 150,000 clones; less than 85% occur a single time. Of the sample, approximately 10% is held by the ten largest clones.

Concerning this clone itself: Its specific antigen is unknown. No much larger clone exists at a distance of one base, and base qualities are not known.

The rearrangement joined TRBV19 to TRBJ1-4; the D gene cannot be named for sure. Sample: peripheral blood. The clonotype originates from a woman of 80 years or more with active or convalescent COVID-19. This receptor has the CDR3 CASSILGRSNEKLFF. The DNA sequence is as follows: TGTGCCAGTAGTATATTGGGCAGATCTAATGAAAAACTGTTTTTT. The CDR3, completed at both ends by the reference TRBV19 and TRBJ1-4 genes, gives the full variable domain DGGITQSPKYLFRKEGQNVTLSCEQNLNHDAMYWYRQDPGQGLRLIYYSQIVNDFQKGDIAEGYSVSREKKESFPLTVTSAQKNPTAFYLCASSILGRSNEKLFFGSGTQLSVL.